This TCR beta chain originates from a study of blood T cell repertoires in COVID-19. Study details: Spain, Italy and the United States supplied samples that represented acute and convalescent COVID-19. Sources were T cells, B-cell-depleted T cells, or PBMCs; the material itself was cDNA or gDNA.

This clone was observed a handful of times. Repertoires were generated with immunoSEQ multiplex PCR, while TCRdb's copy carries only in-frame clones and drops some. The sample shows 90,000 or so clones, about two thirds of them seen only once. The CDR3 loop spans 15 amino acids. Per the germline V gene, CDR1 is SGHAT and CDR2 is FQNNGV. V shed 4 bases, J shed 4 bases, and the junction held 7 bases outside the gene matches. Sequenced: peripheral blood. The chain uses TRBV11-2 and TRBJ1-1; 9 bases align to TRBD1. The receptor was isolated from a woman older than 75 with acute or convalescent COVID-19. The CDR3 here is CASSSLQGAGTEAFF. CDR3 nucleotides: TGTGCCAGCAGCTCACTACAGGGGGCTGGCACTGAAGCTTTCTTT.